This T cell receptor beta chain was recorded in a study of T-cell memory formation after mild COVID-19. At the level of the study: Each donor largely had its own TCR clusters. Study findings and constraints: CM and EM subsets held most contracting CD4+ clones; EMRA held CD8+ ones.

The CDR3 covers 14 residues. Trimming shortened V by 0 bases and J by 6 bases, and 12 bases separated the two germline ends. Germline lookup yields CDR1 LGHDT and CDR2 YNNKEL (reference sequence). With constant-segment primers, 5'RACE yielded cDNA libraries of TCR alpha and TCR beta that carried sample barcodes and UMIs. MiXCR was run by TCRdb on the 5' RACE reads, yielding one entry per CDR3 protein. The sample holds about 200,000 distinct CDR3 sequences, 15% to 20% seen once. In this sample, this clonotype turned up a few times. Its target is unknown. This chain joins TRBV3-1 and TRBJ2-7; D is possibly TRBD1 (6 bases). This receptor was taken from an adult woman who had mild COVID-19 (a few samples of this study predate the infection). Cell type and time point are not known. Input material: PBMCs or a T cell subset sorted from them (not recorded which). The chain's CDR3 is CASSQDLGATEQYF. The CDR3 coding sequence is TGTGCCAGCAGCCAAGATTTGGGGGCCACCGAGCAGTACTTC.